This T cell receptor beta chain was sequenced during a study of T and B cells in COVID-19 patients. Study-wide context: Blood was sampled from COVID-19 patients who were either actively infected or recovered.

TRB rearrangements were amplified by multiplex PCR with BIOMED2 TRB-A/B primers. TCRdb passed the multiplex PCR reads through MiXCR, listing each CDR3 protein once. The sample contains around 25,000 distinct CDR3 sequences, approximately 30% of which appear only once. The CDR3 has 18 amino acids. Germline CDR1 and CDR2: KGHSH and LQKENI. As concerns this clonotype: A much larger clone differs by one base, so this may be a read error.

Blood genomic DNA input for TRB amplification was about 240-550 ng. Specimen: blood. The origin of this receptor is a human donor who had recovered from COVID-19. The chain is built from TRBV18 and TRBJ2-5, with 14 bases that match TRBD2. CDR3 sequence reads: CTSSPYAGTSGGQETQYF. CDR3 coding DNA: TGTACCAGCTCACCATACGCCGGGACTAGCGGGGGCCAAGAGACCCAGTACTTC.